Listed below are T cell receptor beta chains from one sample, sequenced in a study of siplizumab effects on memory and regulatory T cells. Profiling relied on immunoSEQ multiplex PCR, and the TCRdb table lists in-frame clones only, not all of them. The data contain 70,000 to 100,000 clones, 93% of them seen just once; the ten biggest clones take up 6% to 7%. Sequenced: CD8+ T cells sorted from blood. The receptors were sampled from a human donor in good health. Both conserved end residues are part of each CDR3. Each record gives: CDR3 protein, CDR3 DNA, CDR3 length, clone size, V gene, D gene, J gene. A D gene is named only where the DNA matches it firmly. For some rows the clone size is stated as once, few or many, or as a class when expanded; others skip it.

CASSLVTGSYEQYF | TGTGCCAGCAGTTTAGTGACGGGTTCCTACGAGCAGTACTTC | 14 | NA | TRBV27 | NA | TRBJ2-7
CASRGAKNIQYF | TGTGCCAGCAGAGGGGCCAAAAACATTCAGTACTTC | 12 | NA | TRBV27 | NA | TRBJ2-4
CASGPDSYEQYF | TGTGCTAGTGGTCCTGACAGCTACGAGCAGTACTTC | 12 | few | TRBV12-5 | NA | TRBJ2-7
CASSEYQETQYF | TGTGCCAGCAGCGAGTACCAAGAGACCCAGTACTTC | 12 | NA | TRBV11-2 | NA | TRBJ2-5
CATSRDRGPYEQYF | TGTGCCACCAGCAGAGATCGGGGGCCCTACGAGCAGTACTTC | 14 | NA | TRBV15 | NA | TRBJ2-7
CASSQVVSETDTQYF | TGCGCCAGCAGCCAAGTGGTTAGCGAAACAGATACGCAGTATTTT | 15 | NA | TRBV4-1 | NA | TRBJ2-3
CASSFLAGGLGETQYF | TGTGCCAGCAGCTTTCTAGCGGGGGGGCTGGGGGAGACCCAGTACTTC | 16 | NA | TRBV11-2 | TRBD2 | TRBJ2-5
CASSTGQDEAWLNTEAFF | TGTGCCAGTAGTACGGGACAGGATGAGGCTTGGTTGAACACTGAAGCTTTCTTT | 18 | NA | TRBV19 | TRBD1 | TRBJ1-1
CASSPAFPGGFGSPLHF | TGTGCCAGCTCACCCGCATTCCCAGGGGGCTTCGGGTCACCCCTCCACTTT | 17 | NA | TRBV18 | TRBD1 | TRBJ1-6
CASRSGYTEAFF | TGTGCCAGCAGGTCGGGGTACACTGAAGCTTTCTTT | 12 | once | TRBV6-1 | NA | TRBJ1-1
CAISESRHDYEQYF | TGTGCCATCAGTGAGTCGCGACACGACTACGAGCAGTACTTC | 14 | NA | TRBV10-3 | NA | TRBJ2-7
CASSVYRGSNQPQHF | TGTGCCAGTAGTGTATACAGGGGGAGCAATCAGCCCCAGCATTTT | 15 | NA | TRBV19 | TRBD1 | TRBJ1-5
CASRVDGTEAFF | TGTGCCAGCAGGGTGGATGGCACTGAAGCTTTCTTT | 12 | NA | TRBV6-1 | NA | TRBJ1-1
CASSQDLVPPGNQPQHF | TGCGCCAGCAGCCAAGATTTGGTACCTCCGGGGAACCAGCCCCAGCATTTT | 17 | NA | TRBV4-3 | NA | TRBJ1-5
CASSYQITDTQYF | TGCGCCAGCAGCTACCAAATCACAGATACGCAGTATTTT | 13 | NA | TRBV5-1 | NA | TRBJ2-3
CASSLAGGNTDTQYF | TGTGCCAGCAGTTTAGCGGGAGGAAATACAGATACGCAGTATTTT | 15 | once | TRBV7-3 | TRBD2 | TRBJ2-3
CASRRTGGANTGELFF | TGTGCCAGCAGGCGGACTGGCGGGGCCAACACCGGGGAGCTGTTTTTT | 16 | NA | TRBV14 | NA | TRBJ2-2
CATSTTSGGVLDEQYF | TGTGCCACCAGCACCACTAGCGGGGGCGTCCTGGACGAGCAGTACTTC | 16 | few | TRBV15 | TRBD2 | TRBJ2-7
CASSHAGTRQDTQYF | TGCGCCAGCAGCCACGCCGGGACTAGACAAGATACGCAGTATTTT | 15 | NA | TRBV4-1 | TRBD2 | TRBJ2-3
CATSRDGEAGYEQYF | TGTGCCACCAGCAGAGATGGGGAAGCCGGTTACGAGCAGTACTTC | 15 | NA | TRBV15 | NA | TRBJ2-7
CASSLRLADTLTDTQYF | TGTGCCAGCAGCTTACGGCTAGCGGACACCCTCACAGATACGCAGTATTTT | 17 | once | TRBV13 | TRBD2 | TRBJ2-3
CASSLVPGDGELFF | TGTGCCAGCAGCTTGGTGCCCGGGGACGGGGAGCTGTTTTTT | 14 | few | TRBV5-4 | NA | TRBJ2-2
CASSQDGGGKAFF | TGCGCCAGCAGCCAAGATGGTGGAGGGAAAGCTTTCTTT | 13 | once | TRBV4-3 | NA | TRBJ1-1
CASSFSGARGTKNIQYF | TGTGCCAGCAGTTTCAGTGGGGCAAGGGGGACGAAAAACATTCAGTACTTC | 17 | NA | TRBV27 | NA | TRBJ2-4
CASSEHGGGDPGQPQHF | TGTGCCAGCAGCGAACATGGCGGGGGGGACCCCGGGCAGCCCCAGCATTTT | 17 | few | TRBV4-2 | NA | TRBJ1-5
CASSVGGGQSTDTQYF | TGTGCCAGCAGCGTAGGGGGCGGGCAATCCACAGATACGCAGTATTTT | 16 | NA | TRBV9 | NA | TRBJ2-3
CASSHDNEQFF | TGCGCCAGCAGCCATGACAATGAGCAGTTCTTC | 11 | NA | TRBV4-1 | NA | TRBJ2-1
CSVLLPGGPKNIQYF | TGCAGCGTTTTGCTCCCAGGGGGTCCCAAAAACATTCAGTACTTC | 15 | NA | TRBV29-1 | TRBD1 | TRBJ2-4
CASSYSDPGDYNEQFF | TGTGCCAGCAGTTATAGCGACCCAGGAGATTACAATGAGCAGTTCTTC | 16 | NA | TRBV27 | NA | TRBJ2-1
CASRPIPGTSGIRELFF | TGTGCCAGCAGACCCATTCCCGGGACTAGCGGGATCCGGGAGCTGTTTTTT | 17 | NA | TRBV7-3 | TRBD2 | TRBJ2-2
CASSLGINSYNEQFF | TGTGCCAGCAGCTTAGGAATAAACTCCTACAATGAGCAGTTCTTC | 15 | once | TRBV11-2 | NA | TRBJ2-1
CASRPITGTNEKLFF | TGTGCCAGCAGGCCAATCACAGGGACTAATGAAAAACTGTTTTTT | 15 | NA | TRBV6-5 | NA | TRBJ1-4
CASSLGGEAFF | TGTGCCAGCAGCTTGGGCGGTGAAGCTTTCTTT | 11 | NA | TRBV5-8 | NA | TRBJ1-1
CATSAELGLAGGSEQFF | TGTGCCACCAGCGCCGAACTGGGACTAGCGGGGGGCAGTGAGCAGTTCTTC | 17 | medium-sized | TRBV15 | TRBD2 | TRBJ2-1